Each of the 25 T cell receptor beta chains below was sequenced from the same sample in a study of blood T cell repertoires in COVID-19. The repertoire was sequenced with immunoSEQ multiplex PCR; TCRdb's copy has only in-frame clones and lacks some. Counted here are about 98,000 clones, 70% to 80% occurring once; the ten biggest clones make up roughly a tenth. Sample: peripheral blood. These receptors came from a man between 60 and 75 years old with active or convalescent COVID-19.

The chain carries TRBV6-6 and TRBJ1-3; perhaps TRBD1 as D (5 bases). The germline V and J ends were trimmed by 2 bases and 0 bases, with 11 bases remaining between them. Germline assignment: CDR1 MNHNY and CDR2 SVGAGI (reference sequence). The CDR3 contains 16 residues. In DNA form, the CDR3 reads TGTGCCAGCAGTTACAATCAGGGCCTCTCTGGAAACACCATATATTTT. Amino acids: CASSYNQGLSGNTIYF.

The chain combines TRBV18 with TRBJ1-4; D unclear. Germline V gene lookup returns CDR1 KGHSH and CDR2 LQKENI. The CDR3 runs 13 residues. V dropped 5 bases and J dropped 7 bases, with 11 bases sitting between them. The CDR3 loop reads CASSFSRGEKLFF. For the CDR3, the DNA is TGTGCCAGCTCATTTTCACGGGGTGAAAAACTGTTTTTT.

The chain links TRBV5-1 to TRBJ2-2; TRBD1 matches 9 bases. After removal of 5 bases from V and 6 bases from J, the junction contained 8 bases not matched to a gene. CDR1 and CDR2 (germline): SGHRS, YFSETQ. This CDR3 comprises 15 residues. CDR3 bases: TGCGCCAGCAGTCCGGGACAGGGTGGCGCCGGGGAGCTGTTTTTT. Translated: CASSPGQGGAGELFF.

The V and J genes are TRBV11-2 and TRBJ2-7; TRBD2 is a possible D gene (6 bases). V lost 6 bases to trimming and J lost 4 bases, with 19 bases between them. Germline V gene data show CDR1 as SGHAT and CDR2 as FQNNGV. This CDR3 is 15 amino acids long. CDR3 coding DNA: TGTGCCAGCAGTCAACTCCCGGAGGGAGTGTACGAGCAGTACTTC. Its translation: CASSQLPEGVYEQYF.

The chain recombines TRBV7-8 with TRBJ2-7; D ambiguous. Trimming took off 1 base at V and 0 bases at J, with 10 bases between the two ends. Per germline, CDR1 SGHVS and CDR2 FQNEAQ. This CDR3 region has 15 residues. The CDR3 spells CASSLVLGRSYEQYF. CDR3 DNA: TGTGCCAGCAGCTTAGTCCTAGGCCGCTCCTACGAGCAGTACTTC.

Only one count was recorded for this clone. This chain uses TRBV5-1 with TRBJ2-7; TRBD1 agrees at 8 bases. Germline loops: CDR1 SGHRS, CDR2 YFSETQ. With 4 bases clipped from V and 0 bases from J, the junction kept 6 bases outside the gene matches. The CDR3 runs 15 residues. The CDR3 coding sequence is TGCGCCAGCAGCCTCCTGACAGGGGACTCCTACGAGCAGTACTTC. Translating it yields CASSLLTGDSYEQYF.

The table lists this clone with a count of one. The chain couples TRBV5-1 to TRBJ2-5; 9 bases are a match to TRBD1. CDR1 and CDR2 (germline): SGHRS, YFSETQ. V dropped 4 bases and J dropped 1; count of bases not matched to a gene: 5. The CDR3 has 15 amino acids. DNA for the CDR3: TGCGCCAGCAGCCGGACAGGGGTCATCCAAGAGACCCAGTACTTC. Residues: CASSRTGVIQETQYF.

The chain links TRBV28 to TRBJ2-1, with TRBD1 as a possible D gene (5 bases). V was trimmed by 3 bases and J by 0 bases, leaving 15 bases between them. The CDR3 extends over 17 amino acids. Germline values: CDR1 MDHEN, CDR2 SYDVKM. The CDR3 region has the DNA TGTGCCAGCAGTTTTCTGGCAGGGAAGAGCTCCTACAATGAGCAGTTCTTC. Its translation: CASSFLAGKSSYNEQFF.

Details on this clone: Other DNA sequences in the same sample also yield this CDR3. V and J are TRBV5-6 and TRBJ1-1; TRBD1 matches at 8 bases. Trimming took 3 bases from V and 8 from J; bases not matched to a gene: 0. Per germline, CDR1 SGHDT and CDR2 YYEEEE. The CDR3 consists of 11 residues. The CDR3 here is CASSWDREAFF. The CDR3 DNA reads TGTGCCAGCAGCTGGGACAGGGAAGCTTTCTTT.

The CDR3 nucleotides are TGCGCCAGCAGCTCATTAGCAGCGGGAGGGCCCGCCGGGGAGCTGTTTTTT. Translating gives CASSSLAAGGPAGELFF. The chain recombines TRBV5-1 with TRBJ2-2, with TRBD2 matching over 10 bases. Germline trimming cut 3 bases from V and 6 bases from J; bases unmatched to any gene: 11. Germline values: CDR1 SGHRS, CDR2 YFSETQ. The CDR3 is 17 residues long.

The chain links TRBV24-1 to TRBJ1-5; TRBD1 agrees at 11 bases. Looked up from germline, CDR1 is KGHDR and CDR2 is SFDVKD. V gave up 4 bases and J gave up 4 bases; unmatched junction bases: 11. This CDR3 contains 18 residues. The CDR3 protein is CATSDRQGTGGRNQPQHF. The CDR3 DNA reads as TGTGCCACCAGTGACCGGCAAGGGACAGGGGGGAGGAATCAGCCCCAGCATTTT.

V usage is TRBV4-1 and J usage is TRBJ2-1, with TRBD2 matching over 9 bases. Germline V gene data show CDR1 as MGHRA and CDR2 as YSYEKL. The CDR3 is made up of 17 amino acids. The J segment lost 8 bases and the V segment lost 1 base, leaving 12 bases of the junction unmatched. The CDR3 loop reads CASSQVGIAGVRDEQFF. In DNA, the CDR3 is TGCGCCAGCAGCCAAGTGGGGATAGCGGGAGTTCGTGATGAGCAGTTCTTC.

This clone has just a few counts. The chain uses TRBV5-1 and TRBJ1-1; D remains ambiguous. Germline V gene lookup returns CDR1 SGHRS and CDR2 YFSETQ. The CDR3 contains 13 residues. Trimming took 4 bases from V and 6 from J, leaving 13 bases between them. This chain's CDR3 is CASSPGGPAEAFF. In DNA, the CDR3 is TGCGCCAGCAGCCCAGGTGGGCCCGCTGAAGCTTTCTTT.

The chain couples TRBV11-3 to TRBJ2-1; possibly TRBD1 for D (6 bases). The CDR3 extends over 13 amino acids. In germline, CDR1 is SGHNT, CDR2 YENEEA. V lost 8 bases to trimming and J lost 4 bases, with 12 bases between them. Here the CDR3 reads CASGKGEYNEQFF. CDR3 nucleotide sequence: TGTGCCAGCGGGAAGGGGGAATACAATGAGCAGTTCTTC.

The chain combines TRBV29-1 with TRBJ1-1; perhaps TRBD1 as D (6 bases). Germline lookup yields CDR1 SQVTM and CDR2 ANQGSEA. The CDR3 covers 14 residues. Trimming pared 4 bases from V and 2 bases from J, leaving 14 bases between. CDR3 nucleotide sequence: TGCAGCGTTGGGGGTCTGACAGGAAACACTGAAGCTTTCTTT. Its protein is CSVGGLTGNTEAFF.

The V and J genes are TRBV7-2 and TRBJ1-3; D is perhaps TRBD1 (5 bases). The CDR3 totals 15 residues. CDR1 SGHTA and CDR2 FQGNSA come from the germline V gene. V was trimmed by 3 bases and J by 0 bases, leaving 9 bases between them. The CDR3 region has the DNA TGTGCCAGCAGCTTGTACAGGATCTCTGGAAACACCATATATTTT. Its protein product is CASSLYRISGNTIYF.

This chain joins TRBV12-3 or TRBV12-4 and TRBJ1-2, with D possibly TRBD1 on 5 matching bases. There are 12 residues in the CDR3. Trimming removed 6 bases from V and 8 bases from J, with 13 bases in between. In DNA, the CDR3 is TGTGCCAGCAGAACCCAGGGAGGCGGCTACACCTTC. Its protein product is CASRTQGGGYTF.

This rearrangement joins TRBV18 to TRBJ1-2; D is unclear. The CDR3 covers 14 residues. V lost 2 bases, J lost 8 bases, and 15 bases lay in between. Germline CDR1 reads KGHSH; CDR2 reads LQKENI. CDR3 bases: TGTGCCAGCTCACCAGATCGGGCCGGGGAGGGCTACACCTTC. Protein product: CASSPDRAGEGYTF.

The rearrangement uses TRBV20-1 and TRBJ2-7, with TRBD1 as a possible D gene (6 bases). The CDR3 has 11 residues. The V end lost 4 bases, the J end lost 2 bases, and 6 bases lay between the germline ends. The germline V gene encodes CDR1 DFQATT and CDR2 SNEGSKA (reference sequence). CDR3 sequence: CSAKGAYEQYF. CDR3 nucleotides: TGCAGTGCTAAGGGGGCCTACGAGCAGTACTTC.

The chain joins TRBV5-5 to TRBJ2-5; the D gene is possibly TRBD2 (5 bases). The germline V and J ends were trimmed by 4 bases and 4 bases, with 17 bases remaining between them. This CDR3 region has 15 residues. In germline, CDR1 is SGHKS, CDR2 YYEKEE (reference sequence). CDR3 loop: CASSQGVLRGETQYF. CDR3 DNA sequence: TGTGCCAGCAGCCAAGGCGTCCTCCGGGGAGAGACCCAGTACTTC.

J is TRBJ1-2 and V is TRBV30; D is undetermined. Germline CDR1 GTSNPN, CDR2 SVGIG (reference sequence). The CDR3 has 12 amino acids. Between the trimmed V and J ends, which lost 4 bases and 8 bases, there was a span of 14 bases. The CDR3 sequence: CAWNPGSGGYTF. CDR3 DNA: TGTGCCTGGAACCCGGGGAGTGGGGGCTACACCTTC.

The V call is TRBV5-6, the J call TRBJ1-2; D ambiguous. Germline V CDR1 and CDR2: SGHDT, YYEEEE. The CDR3 sequence is 14 residues long. The V end was cut by 0 bases, the J end by 2 bases, with 8 bases between. The CDR3 reads CASSLETANYGYTF. CDR3 in DNA: TGTGCCAGCAGCTTGGAAACAGCAAACTATGGCTACACCTTC.

The rearrangement uses TRBV19 and TRBJ1-4, with D perhaps matching TRBD1 (6 bases). CDR3 length equals 15 residues. V was trimmed by 5 bases and J by 5 bases, leaving 15 bases between them. The V gene's germline CDR1 is LNHDA and CDR2 SQIVND (reference sequence). The CDR3 protein is CASSPGDTLNEKLFF. In DNA, the CDR3 is TGTGCCAGTAGTCCAGGGGACACCTTAAATGAAAAACTGTTTTTT.

J is TRBJ1-2 and V is TRBV7-9; 8 positions agree with TRBD1. Germline V gene data show CDR1 as SEHNR and CDR2 as FQNEAQ (reference sequence). The CDR3 spans 15 residues. V shed 4 bases and J 4 bases; nucleotides not matched to a gene: 8. The CDR3 sequence: CASSSRGRDIYGYTF. The CDR3, as DNA: TGTGCCAGCAGCTCCAGGGGGCGCGACATCTATGGCTACACCTTC.

V is TRBV30 and J is TRBJ2-5; 8 bases are a match to TRBD2. CDR3 length: 14 amino acids. V was clipped by 2 bases and J by 5 bases; unmatched bases: 7. Germline lookup yields CDR1 GTSNPN and CDR2 SVGIG (reference sequence). CDR3 nucleotide sequence: TGTGCCTGGAGTCTTGCAGCGGGAGTGGAGACCCAGTACTTC. This codes for CAWSLAAGVETQYF.